This is a list of T cell receptor beta chains from one sample in a study of cytomegalovirus exposure and HLA in healthy donors. Data came from immunoSEQ multiplex PCR; TCRdb stores just in-frame clones and leaves some out. The repertoire holds approximately 140,000 clones, over 60% seen once, with under 2% in the top ten. The sample comprised PBMCs. The receptors were sampled from a young woman in good health and CMV-seronegative. CDR3s include the opening cysteine and the closing phenylalanine or tryptophan. The D gene is left open where the match is weak. Size is omitted from some rows. Given values are once, few, many or a class for expanded clones.

clone size	D gene	V gene	J gene	CDR3 protein	CDR3 DNA
.	.	TRBV5-4	TRBJ2-1	CASSLRSASYNEQFF	TGTGCCAGCAGCTTGAGAAGCGCCTCCTACAATGAGCAGTTCTTC
once	TRBD1	TRBV9	TRBJ1-2	CASSVTRTGNGYTF	TGTGCCAGCAGCGTGACCCGGACAGGGAACGGCTACACCTTC
once	.	TRBV7-2	TRBJ2-4	CASSPYIPQEKYF	TGTGCCAGCAGCCCTTATATCCCACAGGAAAAGTACTTC
.	TRBD1	TRBV7-2	TRBJ1-2	CASSPSGGGEGYTF	TGTGCCAGCAGCCCCTCTGGAGGGGGCGAAGGCTACACCTTC
.	.	TRBV27	TRBJ2-5	CASSLPGRRQETQYF	TGTGCCAGCAGTTTACCCGGGAGACGCCAAGAGACCCAGTACTTC
.	TRBD2	TRBV6-6	TRBJ2-3	CASSYSGGGGTDTQYF	TGTGCCAGCAGTTACTCGGGCGGGGGGGGCACAGATACGCAGTATTTT
few	.	TRBV18	TRBJ1-1	CASSPGENTEAFF	TGTGCCAGCTCACCGGGAGAGAACACTGAAGCTTTCTTT
.	TRBD2	TRBV27	TRBJ2-5	CASSSTSVSSARETQYF	TGTGCCAGCAGTTCGACTAGCGTTTCGAGCGCCAGGGAGACCCAGTACTTC
.	TRBD2	TRBV4-1	TRBJ2-1	CASSRSGTARVEQFF	TGCGCCAGCAGCCGTAGCGGGACGGCGCGGGTTGAGCAGTTCTTC
once	.	TRBV4-2	TRBJ2-2	CASSPGWLGGTGELFF	TGTGCCAGCAGCCCGGGGTGGCTGGGTGGGACCGGGGAGCTGTTTTTT
.	TRBD1	TRBV5-5	TRBJ2-7	CASSLTRWDRVNEQYF	TGTGCCAGCAGCTTGACCCGCTGGGACAGGGTCAACGAGCAGTACTTC
once	.	TRBV19	TRBJ2-5	CAIRASPIQETQYF	TGTGCCATCCGAGCGTCGCCGATTCAAGAGACCCAGTACTTC
.	.	TRBV7-3	TRBJ2-7	CASTRMQNTYEQYF	TGTGCCAGCACCCGAATGCAGAACACCTACGAGCAGTACTTC
.	.	TRBV18	TRBJ1-1	CASSQGGRANTEAFF	TGTGCCAGCTCACAGGGAGGTCGGGCGAACACTGAAGCTTTCTTT
.	.	TRBV5-3	TRBJ2-7	CARSPKHSYEQYF	TGTGCCAGATCCCCCAAACACTCCTACGAGCAGTACTTC
.	TRBD1	TRBV6-5	TRBJ1-6	CAGSYAQGAGPLHF	TGTGCCGGCAGTTACGCACAGGGGGCTGGACCCCTCCACTTT
.	.	TRBV7-3	TRBJ1-2	CASSLSGREDYGYTF	TGTGCCAGCAGCTTAAGCGGCAGGGAGGACTATGGCTACACCTTC
once	TRBD1	TRBV14	TRBJ1-6	CASSRTGGHSPLHF	TGTGCCAGCAGCCGAACAGGGGGTCACTCACCCCTCCACTTT
.	TRBD2	TRBV7-2	TRBJ2-3	CASSLDGLAGGIDTQYF	TGTGCCAGCAGCTTAGATGGTCTAGCGGGGGGGATAGATACGCAGTATTTT
.	TRBD1	TRBV7-8	TRBJ2-1	CASSLAGTAQGEQFF	TGTGCCAGCAGCTTAGCTGGGACAGCTCAGGGTGAGCAGTTCTTC
.	TRBD2	TRBV5-1	TRBJ2-1	CASSLPSGKRANYNEQFF	TGCGCCAGCAGCTTGCCTAGCGGGAAAAGGGCGAATTACAATGAGCAGTTCTTC
.	.	TRBV18	TRBJ1-5	CASSPTGISGGNQPQHF	TGTGCCAGCTCACCTACGGGGATCTCGGGGGGCAATCAGCCCCAGCATTTT
.	.	TRBV9	TRBJ2-2	CASSVGVAGWTGELFF	TGTGCCAGCAGCGTAGGGGTTGCGGGATGGACCGGGGAGCTGTTTTTT
.	TRBD1	TRBV2	TRBJ2-4	CASGGTGKTIQYF	TGTGCCAGCGGCGGGACAGGGAAGACCATTCAGTACTTC
.	TRBD2	TRBV7-9	TRBJ2-3	CASSRGTSGSSDTQYF	TGTGCCAGCAGCCGTGGGACTAGCGGGAGTTCGGATACGCAGTATTTT
.	.	TRBV5-1	TRBJ2-7	CASRPRRGTYYEQYF	TGCGCCAGCAGGCCCCGGCGGGGCACCTACTACGAGCAGTACTTC
few	TRBD1	TRBV6-1	TRBJ1-5	CASRATGGNQPQHF	TGTGCCAGCAGGGCGACAGGGGGCAATCAGCCCCAGCATTTT
.	.	TRBV28	TRBJ1-2	CASSQGRGGLYGYTF	TGTGCCAGCAGTCAAGGTCGGGGGGGCCTCTATGGCTACACCTTC
.	.	TRBV19	TRBJ1-2	CASSIRAILYGYTF	TGTGCCAGTAGTATCCGAGCGATCCTCTATGGCTACACCTTC
once	.	TRBV6-1	TRBJ2-7	CASSEGAGSRYEQYF	TGTGCCAGCAGTGAAGGCGCGGGGAGTCGGTACGAGCAGTACTTC
few	TRBD1	TRBV27	TRBJ1-1	CASSLSPTQRGRLNTEAFF	TGTGCCAGCAGCTTAAGTCCAACCCAGAGGGGGCGGTTGAACACTGAAGCTTTCTTT
.	TRBD1	TRBV5-5	TRBJ2-1	CASTLGTVTYNEQFF	TGTGCCAGCACCCTAGGGACAGTTACTTACAATGAGCAGTTCTTC
few	.	TRBV28	TRBJ1-1	CASSATGELNTEAFF	TGTGCCAGCAGTGCGACAGGAGAGTTGAACACTGAAGCTTTCTTT
once	.	TRBV5-3	TRBJ2-5	CARSLGWQKETQYF	TGTGCCAGAAGCTTGGGATGGCAGAAAGAGACCCAGTACTTC
.	TRBD1	TRBV4-3	TRBJ1-3	CASSLFLRGQGGNTIYF	TGCGCCAGCAGCCTTTTCCTTCGTGGACAGGGGGGAAACACCATATATTTT
few	.	TRBV6-6	TRBJ1-1	CASRAVIRGRTEAFF	TGTGCCAGCAGGGCGGTCATCAGGGGTCGTACTGAAGCTTTCTTT
.	.	TRBV7-2	TRBJ1-5	CASSLRGYSNQPQHF	TGTGCCAGCAGCTTAAGGGGATATAGCAATCAGCCCCAGCATTTT
.	TRBD2	TRBV6-5	TRBJ2-7	CASSSSGYSSYEQYF	TGTGCCAGCAGTTCTAGCGGGTATAGCTCCTACGAGCAGTACTTC
.	TRBD2	TRBV9	TRBJ2-3	CASSVAGGADTQYF	TGTGCCAGCAGCGTAGCGGGGGGGGCGGATACGCAGTATTTT
.	TRBD2	TRBV27	TRBJ2-5	CASSSLGGETQYF	TGTGCCAGCAGTTCCTTGGGGGGGGAGACCCAGTACTTC
.	.	TRBV21-1	TRBJ2-7	CASSDRDPNRERFSYEQYF	TGTGCCAGCAGCGACCGGGACCCCAACAGGGAAAGGTTTAGCTACGAGCAGTACTTC
.	.	TRBV28	TRBJ1-3	CASSLYFRSGNTIYF	TGTGCCAGCAGTTTATATTTCCGCTCTGGAAACACCATATATTTT
.	.	TRBV11-3	TRBJ1-2	CASSPVSGYGYTF	TGTGCCAGCAGCCCCGTTTCGGGCTATGGCTACACCTTC
once	TRBD1	TRBV5-1	TRBJ2-3	CASSLDRGMDTQYF	TGCGCCAGCAGCTTGGACAGGGGTATGGATACGCAGTATTTT
.	TRBD2	TRBV15	TRBJ2-5	CATSREATPLAGGQETQYF	TGTGCCACCAGCAGAGAAGCGACCCCACTAGCGGGGGGCCAAGAGACCCAGTACTTC
.	TRBD2	TRBV11-2	TRBJ2-3	CASSSGLAGERGTDTQYF	TGTGCCAGCAGCTCCGGACTAGCGGGGGAAAGGGGCACAGATACGCAGTATTTT
.	.	TRBV9	TRBJ1-5	CASSARDSNQPQHF	TGTGCCAGCAGCGCCCGGGATAGCAATCAGCCCCAGCATTTT
.	.	TRBV9	TRBJ1-5	CASSEGHSNQPQHF	TGTGCCAGTTCGGAGGGGCATAGCAATCAGCCCCAGCATTTT
.	TRBD1	TRBV9	TRBJ1-1	CASSVDQGAGGGSSEAFF	TGTGCCAGCAGCGTAGATCAAGGGGCAGGGGGCGGTTCTAGTGAAGCTTTCTTT
.	.	TRBV11-2	TRBJ1-5	CASSSGGHQPQHF	TGTGCCAGCAGCTCGGGGGGACATCAGCCCCAGCATTTT
.	TRBD1	TRBV4-2	TRBJ1-1	CASSQTGQDTEAFF	TGTGCCAGCAGCCAAACCGGACAGGACACTGAAGCTTTCTTT
once	.	TRBV27	TRBJ1-6	CASSYRAGDNSPLHF	TGTGCCAGCAGTTACAGGGCGGGGGATAATTCACCCCTCCACTTT
once	.	TRBV11-2	TRBJ2-3	CASSLNTGLTDTQYF	TGTGCCAGCAGCTTGAATACGGGACTCACAGATACGCAGTATTTT
.	TRBD2	TRBV19	TRBJ2-2	CASSMLAGGVAGELFF	TGTGCCAGTAGTATGCTAGCGGGAGGCGTTGCCGGGGAGCTGTTTTTT
.	TRBD2	TRBV18	TRBJ2-1	CASSLWREGLNEQFF	TGTGCCAGCTCACTGTGGCGGGAGGGCCTCAATGAGCAGTTCTTC